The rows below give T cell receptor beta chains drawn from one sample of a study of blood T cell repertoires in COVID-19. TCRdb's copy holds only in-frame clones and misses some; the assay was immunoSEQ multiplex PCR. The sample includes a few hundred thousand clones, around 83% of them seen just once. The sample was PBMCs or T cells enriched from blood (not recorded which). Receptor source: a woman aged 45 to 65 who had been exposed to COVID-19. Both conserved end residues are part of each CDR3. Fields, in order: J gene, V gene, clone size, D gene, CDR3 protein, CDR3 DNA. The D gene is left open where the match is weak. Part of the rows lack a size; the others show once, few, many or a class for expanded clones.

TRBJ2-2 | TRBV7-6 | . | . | CASSLDPGAGELFF | TGTGCCAGCAGCTTAGATCCCGGGGCCGGGGAGCTGTTTTTT
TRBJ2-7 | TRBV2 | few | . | CASSREWTYEQYF | TGTGCCAGCAGTAGGGAGTGGACCTACGAGCAGTACTTC
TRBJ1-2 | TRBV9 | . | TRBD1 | CASSQLTGGKYGYTF | TGTGCCAGCAGCCAACTTACAGGGGGCAAGTATGGCTACACCTTC
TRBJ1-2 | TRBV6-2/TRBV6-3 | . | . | CASSWGLGYGYTF | TGTGCCAGCAGCTGGGGACTTGGCTATGGCTACACCTTC
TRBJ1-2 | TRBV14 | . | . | CASSQDLSQTGGYGYTF | TGTGCCAGCAGCCAAGATCTAAGTCAGACAGGCGGGTATGGCTACACCTTC
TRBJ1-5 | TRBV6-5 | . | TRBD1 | CASQRDRPDQPQHF | TGTGCCTCACAACGGGACAGGCCAGATCAGCCCCAGCATTTT
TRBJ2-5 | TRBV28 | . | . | CASSFVADQETQYF | TGTGCCAGCAGTTTTGTAGCAGACCAAGAGACCCAGTACTTC
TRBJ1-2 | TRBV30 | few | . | CAWSTGGLYGGYTF | TGTGCCTGGAGTACAGGAGGGTTGTACGGTGGCTACACCTTC
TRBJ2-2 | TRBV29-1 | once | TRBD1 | CSVKKGADLTGELFF | TGCAGCGTAAAAAAGGGGGCGGACCTCACCGGGGAGCTGTTTTTT
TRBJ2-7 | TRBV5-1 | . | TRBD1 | CASSPEGQVNSYEQYF | TGCGCCAGCAGCCCAGAAGGACAGGTTAACTCCTACGAGCAGTACTTC
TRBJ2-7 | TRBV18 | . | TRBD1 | CASSSSQGAGEQYF | TGTGCCAGCTCATCGTCACAGGGGGCCGGCGAGCAGTACTTC
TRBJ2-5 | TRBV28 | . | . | CASLGGETQYF | TGTGCCAGCCTCGGGGGAGAGACCCAGTACTTC
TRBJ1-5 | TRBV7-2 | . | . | CASSGSPGPQHF | TGTGCCAGCAGCGGGTCCCCGGGGCCCCAGCATTTT
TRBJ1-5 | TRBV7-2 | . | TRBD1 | CASSPPGGGQPQHF | TGTGCCAGCAGCCCTCCAGGGGGCGGTCAGCCCCAGCATTTT
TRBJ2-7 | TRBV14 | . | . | CASSRGGESSYEQYF | TGTGCCAGCAGCCGTGGGGGCGAGAGCTCCTACGAGCAGTACTTC
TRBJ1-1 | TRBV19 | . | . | CASSLGATEAFF | TGTGCCAGTAGTCTAGGGGCCACTGAAGCTTTCTTT
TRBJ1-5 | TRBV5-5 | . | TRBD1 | CASSPSGGPDNQPQHF | TGTGCCAGCAGCCCCTCAGGGGGCCCTGACAATCAGCCCCAGCATTTT
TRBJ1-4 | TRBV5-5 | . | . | CASSATGTTNEKLFF | TGTGCCAGCAGCGCGACGGGAACAACTAATGAAAAACTGTTTTTT
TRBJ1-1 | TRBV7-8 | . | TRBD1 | CASSKGQAQLNTEAFF | TGTGCCAGCAGCAAGGGACAGGCACAACTTAACACTGAAGCTTTCTTT
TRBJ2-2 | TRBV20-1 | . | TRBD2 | CSASARGGLGTGELFF | TGCAGTGCCAGTGCTCGGGGGGGGCTGGGCACCGGGGAGCTGTTTTTT
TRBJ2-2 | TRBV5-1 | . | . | CASSLEGRVITGELFF | TGCGCCAGCAGCTTGGAAGGGCGGGTGATCACCGGGGAGCTGTTTTTT
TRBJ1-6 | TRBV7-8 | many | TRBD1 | CASSTKGTGGSHSPLHF | TGTGCCAGCAGCACAAAGGGGACAGGGGGCTCGCACTCACCCCTCCACTTT
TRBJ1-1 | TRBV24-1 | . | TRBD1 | CATSDPGQGAEAFF | TGTGCCACCAGTGACCCCGGACAGGGGGCTGAAGCTTTCTTT
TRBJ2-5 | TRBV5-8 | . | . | CASSLQNQETQYF | TGTGCCAGCAGCTTGCAGAACCAAGAGACCCAGTACTTC
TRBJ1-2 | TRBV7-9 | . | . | CASSSGVLSPRVYGYTF | TGTGCCAGCAGCTCTGGGGTCTTGTCGCCCAGGGTCTATGGCTACACCTTC
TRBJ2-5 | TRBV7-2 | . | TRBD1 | CASSRRISAGTGTEETQYF | TGTGCCAGCAGCCGCAGAATAAGTGCCGGGACAGGGACTGAAGAGACCCAGTACTTC
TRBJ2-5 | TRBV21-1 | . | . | CASSSSGVAVQGETQYF | TGTGCCAGCAGCAGCAGCGGGGTGGCGGTACAGGGAGAGACCCAGTACTTC
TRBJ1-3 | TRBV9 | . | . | CASSRSGITNTIYF | TGTGCCAGCAGCCGCTCGGGGATTACAAACACCATATATTTT
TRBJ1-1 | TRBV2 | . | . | CASSPDRPEAFF | TGTGCCAGCAGTCCCGACAGGCCGGAAGCTTTCTTT
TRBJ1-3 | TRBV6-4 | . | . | CASSADRGNTIYF | TGTGCCAGCAGTGCGGACAGAGGAAACACCATATATTTT
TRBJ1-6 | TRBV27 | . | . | CASFRKRRYLDYNSPLHF | TGTGCCAGCTTCCGAAAGAGACGGTATCTAGACTATAATTCACCCCTCCACTTT
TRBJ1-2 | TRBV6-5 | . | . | CATGRGSSYGYTF | TGTGCCACTGGGAGGGGATCCTCGTATGGCTACACCTTC